Each of the 7 T cell receptor beta chains below was sequenced from the same sample in a study of T cell responses to AZD1222 COVID-19 vaccine (dated by TCRdb to the early 2020s). Libraries came from the immunoSEQ multiplex PCR assay. Sourced from immuneACCESS, this table was stored by TCRdb with only in-frame sequences that have V and J called. A share of the clones is absent; for the studies checked, an unresolved V gene accounts for under half, and the remainder has no known explanation. The sample profile shows about 270,000 clones; around 93% of them were found once. The ten largest clones take up around 0.5% of the sample. Read against the paper, the sample's time point label means: about 28 days (+/-7) after the second vaccine dose. This specimen consisted of peripheral blood, obtained 28 days after the second AZD1222 dose. The origin of the receptors is an adult who received the AZD1222 COVID-19 vaccine.

The CDR3, as DNA: TGTGCCAGCAGCCTAGCGGGACCGAGGTACGAGCAGTACTTC. It encodes CASSLAGPRYEQYF. The chain uses TRBV6-5 and TRBJ2-7, with 9 bases identical to TRBD2. Germline values: CDR1 MNHEY, CDR2 SVGAGI. There are 14 residues in the CDR3. The trim removed 6 bases at V and 4 bases at J, leaving 7 bases unmatched.

This clone occurred a few times. V gene TRBV5-5 combines with J gene TRBJ1-4; D might be TRBD1 (6 bases). The CDR3 sequence is 16 residues long. V lost 4 bases and J lost 3, with 16 bases in between. Germline V lookup: CDR1 SGHKS, CDR2 YYEKEE (reference sequence). As DNA, the CDR3 is TGTGCCAGCAGCCCCATGAGGGGGGCCTCTAATGAAAAACTGTTTTTT. Translated, it gives CASSPMRGASNEKLFF.

The V and J genes are TRBV18 and TRBJ1-5, with 12 bases matching TRBD1. The germline V gene has CDR1 KGHSH and CDR2 LQKENI. CDR3 length: 16 amino acids. The trim removed 3 bases at V and 9 bases at J, leaving 9 bases unmatched. CDR3 protein: CASSPTGQGAPGPQHF. CDR3 DNA: TGTGCCAGCTCACCGACGGGACAGGGGGCCCCAGGGCCCCAGCATTTT.

The CDR3 region is CAISESSGVGYEQYF. CDR3 nucleotide sequence: TGTGCCATCAGTGAGTCCAGCGGGGTGGGCTACGAGCAGTACTTC. The rearrangement joins TRBV10-3 to TRBJ2-7; 7 nucleotides match TRBD2. The germline gives CDR1 ENHRY, CDR2 SYGVKD. This CDR3 contains 15 residues. The junction had 5 bases not matched to a gene; V was cut back by 0 bases and J by 3 bases.

The J gene is TRBJ1-2, the V gene TRBV28, with 8 bases identical to TRBD1. The J segment lost 4 bases and the V segment lost 5 bases, leaving 15 bases of the junction unmatched. The germline CDR1 and CDR2 sequences are MDHEN and SYDVKM. The CDR3 extends over 17 amino acids. CDR3 residues: CASSPPPQGVRSYGYTF. For the CDR3, the DNA is TGTGCCAGCAGTCCCCCCCCACAGGGGGTGAGGTCCTATGGCTACACCTTC.

V is TRBV6-2 or TRBV6-3 and J is TRBJ2-7, with 7 bases aligning to TRBD2. Per germline, CDR1 MNHEY and CDR2 SVGEGT. Germline trimming cut 0 bases from V and 4 bases from J; bases unmatched to any gene: 6. There are 15 residues in the CDR3. The CDR3 sequence is CASSYSAGEVYEQYF. The CDR3 DNA is TGTGCCAGCAGTTACTCGGCGGGAGAGGTGTACGAGCAGTACTTC.

This chain uses TRBV3-1 (or the pseudogene TRBV3-2) with TRBJ2-5; 9 bases agree with TRBD1. The CDR3 spans 15 residues. Losses at the gene ends were 3 bases for V and 3 bases for J; bases not matched to a gene: 5. Germline V gene lookup returns CDR1 LGHDT and CDR2 YNNKEL (reference sequence). This CDR3 reads CASSHVDRGKETQYF. The CDR3 nucleotides are TGTGCCAGCAGCCATGTGGACAGGGGAAAAGAGACCCAGTACTTC.